Shown below are 24 T cell receptor beta chains from a single sample sequenced in a study of cytomegalovirus exposure and HLA in healthy donors. TCRdb keeps only in-frame clones here, not all; method: immunoSEQ multiplex PCR. This sample yields some 80,000 clones, of which 95% are seen a single time; 0.69% belongs to the top ten. Specimen: PBMCs. The source of these receptors is a woman between 18 and 29 years old in good health and CMV-seronegative.

The V and J genes are TRBV5-6 and TRBJ2-1, with D uncertain. This CDR3 spans 12 amino acids. The germline V gene encodes CDR1 SGHDT and CDR2 YYEEEE. V gave up 4 bases and J gave up 6 bases, with 8 bases separating them. CDR3 amino acids: CASSRLPNEQFF. DNA for the CDR3: TGTGCCAGCAGCCGACTCCCCAATGAGCAGTTCTTC.

The V gene is TRBV27, the J gene TRBJ2-3; 12 bases line up with TRBD2. In germline, CDR1 is MNHEY, CDR2 SMNVEV (reference sequence). CDR3 size: 23 residues. Trimming at V came to 2 bases and at J to 0 bases, leaving 21 bases not matched to a gene. The CDR3 spells CASSLSVPTTSGRPPTSTDTQYF. The DNA for the CDR3 is TGTGCCAGCAGTTTAAGCGTACCAACAACTAGCGGGAGGCCTCCAACTAGCACAGATACGCAGTATTTT.

This clone has only one observation. CDR3 sequence (DNA): TGCAGCGTTGGACGAGCGGGAGGCCGCTCCTACAATGAGCAGTTCTTC. Its translation is CSVGRAGGRSYNEQFF. The chain employs TRBV29-1 and TRBJ2-1; TRBD2 agrees at 9 bases. This CDR3 contains 16 residues. Trimming at V came to 4 bases and at J to 0 bases, leaving 7 bases not matched to a gene. The V gene's germline CDR1 is SQVTM and CDR2 ANQGSEA.

This chain joins TRBV2 and TRBJ2-1; 8 bases are shared with TRBD2. The CDR3 is 15 amino acids. Trimming removed 6 bases from V and 7 bases from J; junction bases left unmatched: 11. Germline CDR1 reads SNHLY; CDR2 reads FYNNEI. The chain's CDR3 is CASRKSGSSRNEQFF. The CDR3, as DNA: TGTGCCAGCAGGAAAAGCGGGAGCTCTAGGAATGAGCAGTTCTTC. Drawing the rest from reference TRBV2 and TRBJ2-1, the complete variable domain is EPEVTQTPSHQVTQMGQEVILRCVPISNHLYFYWYRQILGQKVEFLVSFYNNEISEKSEIFDDQFSVERPDGSNFTLKIRSTKLEDSAMYFCASRKSGSSRNEQFFGPGTRLTVL.

V and J are TRBV19 and TRBJ2-7; possible D gene TRBD1, 5 bases. The CDR3 contains 18 residues. V was clipped by 6 bases and J by 1 base, with 25 bases between them. The germline gives CDR1 LNHDA, CDR2 SQIVND (reference sequence). CDR3 sequence reads: CASRPLVDTTIPSYEQYF. DNA of the CDR3: TGTGCCAGTAGACCCCTCGTGGACACAACCATTCCTTCCTACGAGCAGTACTTC.

V gene TRBV6-6 combines with J gene TRBJ2-7; TRBD2 might be the D (5 bases). V dropped 5 bases and J dropped 5 bases, with 16 bases sitting between them. The V gene's germline CDR1 is MNHNY and CDR2 SVGAGI (reference sequence). This CDR3 contains 14 residues. The CDR3 bases are TGTGCCAGCAGTGAGGACCCGGGGAGCCACGAGCAGTACTTC. It is translated as CASSEDPGSHEQYF.

The gene calls are TRBV6-6 and TRBJ2-7; maybe TRBD1 (5 bases). The CDR3 runs 12 residues. Trimming took 2 bases from V and 6 from J, leaving 8 bases between them. Per the germline V gene, CDR1 is MNHNY and CDR2 is SVGAGI (reference sequence). This CDR3 reads CASSYQGSEQYF. In DNA form, the CDR3 reads TGTGCCAGCAGTTACCAGGGAAGCGAGCAGTACTTC.

This clone was counted between two and nine times. The gene calls are TRBV7-2 and TRBJ2-3; D might be TRBD1 (6 bases). This CDR3 has 13 residues. V was trimmed by 5 bases and J by 6 bases, leaving 12 bases between them. CDR1 and CDR2 (germline): SGHTA, FQGNSA. CDR3 bases: TGTGCCAGCAGCCGACAGGTTTTCGATACGCAGTATTTT. It is translated as CASSRQVFDTQYF.

The V gene is TRBV30, the J gene TRBJ2-7; 7 bases are shared with TRBD1. The CDR3 is 13 amino acids. The ends lost 2 bases at V and 4 bases at J; junction bases unmatched: 5. Germline V gene data show CDR1 as GTSNPN and CDR2 as SVGIG (reference sequence). The DNA of the CDR3 is TGTGCCTGGAGTAGGGACAGTCTGTACGAGCAGTACTTC. Its translation is CAWSRDSLYEQYF. Complete variable domain (other parts from reference TRBV30 and TRBJ2-7): SQTIHQWPATLVQPVGSPLSLECTVEGTSNPNLYWYRQAAGRGLQLLFYSVGIGQISSEVPQNLSASRPQDRQFILSSKKLLLSDSGFYLCAWSRDSLYEQYFGPGTRLTVT.

The CDR3 DNA sequence: TGCGCCAGCAGCCATCCGACAGGCCCCTACGAGCAGTACTTC. It yields the protein CASSHPTGPYEQYF. The chain is built from TRBV5-1 and TRBJ2-7; possible D gene TRBD1, 6 bases. Germline-derived CDR1 and CDR2 are SGHRS and YFSETQ. V was clipped by 4 bases and J by 2 bases, with 13 bases between them. This CDR3 contains 14 residues.

The chain links TRBV18 to TRBJ1-2, with TRBD1 matching 8 bases. Trimming cost V 4 bases and J 8 bases; bases outside gene matches: 6. CDR1 and CDR2 (germline): KGHSH, LQKENI. The CDR3 has 13 residues. CDR3 coding DNA: TGTGCCAGCTCACAGACAGGGGAGCTAGGCTACACCTTC. Protein sequence: CASSQTGELGYTF.

This chain uses TRBV15 with TRBJ2-3, with no clear D. Trimming took off 3 bases at V and 1 base at J, with 5 bases between the two ends. The CDR3 consists of 13 residues. CDR1 LNHNV and CDR2 YYDKDF come from the germline V gene (reference sequence). The CDR3 sequence: CATSRPGTDTQYF. The CDR3 nucleotides read TGTGCCACCAGCAGGCCGGGCACAGATACGCAGTATTTT.

The V gene is TRBV27, the J gene TRBJ2-2; TRBD1 agrees at 8 bases. CDR1 MNHEY and CDR2 SMNVEV come from the germline V gene (reference sequence). V lost 2 bases and J lost 6; bases outside the gene matches: 5. CDR3 length: 15 amino acids. The CDR3 region is CASSLGTGGSGELFF. The DNA for the CDR3 is TGTGCCAGCAGTTTAGGGACAGGCGGCTCCGGGGAGCTGTTTTTT.

The chain links TRBV29-1 to TRBJ2-7; D is unclear. Germline CDR1 is SQVTM and CDR2 is ANQGSEA. This CDR3 is 12 amino acids long. The V gene lost 1 base and the J gene lost 5 bases, with 9 bases spanning the gap. CDR3 protein: CSVEAGRDEQYF. In nucleotides, the CDR3 is TGCAGCGTTGAAGCTGGCCGGGACGAGCAGTACTTC.

The chain employs TRBV28 and TRBJ2-1; D unclear. Deletions cut 2 bases from V and 0 bases from J, with 8 bases between. The CDR3 is made up of 15 amino acids. Per germline, CDR1 MDHEN and CDR2 SYDVKM. The CDR3 protein is CASSLPLNSYNEQFF. In DNA, the CDR3 is TGTGCCAGCAGTTTACCGTTAAACTCCTACAATGAGCAGTTCTTC.

This clone was recorded once. The chain is built from TRBV29-1 and TRBJ1-4, with D perhaps matching TRBD1 (5 bases). CDR1 and CDR2 from the germline V gene are SQVTM and ANQGSEA. The CDR3 spans 16 residues. Trimming removed 1 base from V and 0 bases from J, with 12 bases in between. The CDR3 protein is CSVEVGEEATNEKLFF. DNA of the CDR3: TGCAGCGTTGAAGTAGGGGAGGAGGCAACTAATGAAAAACTGTTTTTT. Complete variable domain (other parts from reference TRBV29-1 and TRBJ1-4): SAVISQKPSRDICQRGTSLTIQCQVDSQVTMMFWYRQQPGQSLTLIATANQGSEATYESGFVIDKFPISRPNLTFSTLTVSNMSPEDSSIYLCSVEVGEEATNEKLFFGSGTQLSVL.

The V and J genes are TRBV5-4 and TRBJ2-3, with 7 nucleotides matching TRBD2. CDR3 length equals 14 residues. The germline gives CDR1 SGHNT, CDR2 YYREEE (reference sequence). With 4 bases clipped from V and 3 bases from J, the junction kept 5 bases outside the gene matches. This CDR3 is CASSIGSGTDTQYF. The CDR3 DNA sequence: TGTGCCAGCAGCATTGGTAGCGGGACAGATACGCAGTATTTT.

J is TRBJ2-2 and V is TRBV9; the D gene is possibly TRBD2 (5 bases). The CDR3 sequence is 15 residues long. Per germline, CDR1 SGDLS and CDR2 YYNGEE. Trimming removed 0 bases at V and 6 bases at J, with 12 bases between. CDR3 sequence: CASSVGGPNAGELFF. CDR3 nucleotides: TGTGCCAGCAGCGTAGGAGGGCCTAATGCCGGGGAGCTGTTTTTT.

This chain uses TRBV5-6 with TRBJ1-1; D is unclear. V gave up 0 bases and J gave up 5 bases, with 8 bases separating them. This CDR3 has 13 amino acids. In germline, CDR1 is SGHDT, CDR2 YYEEEE. The CDR3 protein is CASSLAPGTEAFF. The CDR3, as DNA: TGTGCCAGCAGCTTGGCCCCCGGGACTGAAGCTTTCTTT.

The chain couples TRBV10-3 to TRBJ2-6; unclear D gene. Germline V gives CDR1 ENHRY, CDR2 SYGVKD. With 11 bases removed from V and 0 bases from J, the gap between germline ends came to 11 bases. There are 14 residues in the CDR3. The CDR3 DNA reads as TGTGCCGCTAGAGGTTACTCTGGGGCCAACGTCCTGACTTTC. It specifies CAARGYSGANVLTF.

V is TRBV11-2 and J is TRBJ2-5; TRBD2 aligns across 8 bases. With V trimmed by 3 bases and J by 5 bases, 11 bases remained unmatched. Germline CDR1 and CDR2: SGHAT and FQNNGV. CDR3 size: 16 residues. In DNA, the CDR3 is TGTGCCAGCAGCTTGTTTCGGCGGGAGGATCAGGAGACCCAGTACTTC. Encoded protein: CASSLFRREDQETQYF.

This chain joins TRBV5-1 and TRBJ2-1; no definite D call. The CDR3 loop spans 15 amino acids. Trimming pared 0 bases from V and 0 bases from J, leaving 7 bases between. Germline-derived CDR1 and CDR2 are SGHRS and YFSETQ. The CDR3 is CASSLDPSSYNEQFF. As DNA, the CDR3 is TGCGCCAGCAGCTTGGACCCGAGCTCCTACAATGAGCAGTTCTTC.

The chain is built from TRBV28 and TRBJ2-3; D is unclear. The CDR3 contains 15 residues. Germline V gives CDR1 MDHEN, CDR2 SYDVKM. Trimming took off 3 bases at V and 3 bases at J, with 13 bases between the two ends. The CDR3 sequence: CASSLSSLLTDTQYF. DNA of the CDR3: TGTGCCAGCAGTTTGAGCTCCCTGCTGACAGATACGCAGTATTTT.

This sequence joins TRBV5-4 and TRBJ1-2; D is uncertain. The germline V gene has CDR1 SGHNT and CDR2 YYREEE (reference sequence). The V gene lost 1 base and the J gene lost 5 bases, with 6 bases spanning the gap. The CDR3 has 12 residues. CDR3 in DNA: TGTGCCAGCAGCTTGAGAGAGTATGGCTACACCTTC. Its protein product is CASSLREYGYTF. The variable domain in full, completed from reference TRBV5-4 and TRBJ1-2, reads ETGVTQSPTHLIKTRGQQVTLRCSSQSGHNTVSWYQQALGQGPQFIFQYYREEENGRGNFPPRFSGLQFPNYSSELNVNALELDDSALYLCASSLREYGYTFGSGTRLTVV.